Listed below are T cell receptor beta chains from one sample, sequenced in a study of T cell clonotyping in hematopoietic cell transplantation. The protocol was immunoSEQ multiplex PCR, while the TCRdb copy is restricted to in-frame clones and leaves out a portion. The table records about 8,000 clones, roughly 79% of them present only once. This material consisted of peripheral blood mononuclear cells, taken 180 days after allogeneic stem cell transplant. These TCRs come from a female patient aged 50-59 years who had an allogeneic stem cell transplant from an unrelated donor, so the T cells may come from the graft donor. Some clones in this sample may be carry-over from other donors' samples. Each CDR3 is given with its conserved first and last residue. D genes are given only for firm matches. Size tells how often a clone was seen (once, few, many) or the class of an expanded clone, and some rows leave it out.

clone size	V gene	D gene	J gene	CDR3 protein	CDR3 DNA
few	TRBV6-5	NA	TRBJ1-1	CASSFGGNTEAFF	TGTGCCAGCAGTTTCGGGGGGAACACTGAAGCTTTCTTT
NA	TRBV7-3	TRBD2	TRBJ2-5	CASSLVGSGGETQYF	TGTGCCAGCAGCTTAGTTGGTAGCGGGGGAGAGACCCAGTACTTC
NA	TRBV5-1	TRBD1	TRBJ1-1	CASSLRQGGTEAFF	TGCGCCAGCAGCTTACGACAGGGGGGGACTGAAGCTTTCTTT
once	TRBV5-1	TRBD2	TRBJ2-7	CASREGTSGGYEQYF	TGCGCCAGCAGAGAAGGGACTAGCGGGGGCTACGAGCAGTACTTC
NA	TRBV7-7	NA	TRBJ2-3	CASSLYLGTDTQYF	TGTGCCAGCAGCTTATACCTAGGCACAGATACGCAGTATTTT
NA	TRBV2	NA	TRBJ1-2	CASSESIFSRGYTF	TGTGCCAGCAGTGAAAGTATTTTCAGCCGTGGCTACACCTTC
NA	TRBV6-4	NA	TRBJ2-3	CASSAGIFPDTQYF	TGTGCCAGCTCGGCGGGAATATTTCCAGATACGCAGTATTTT
NA	TRBV28	NA	TRBJ2-6	CASSYRTALVRVLTF	TGTGCCAGCAGTTACAGGACAGCCCTGGTGCGCGTCCTGACTTTC
NA	TRBV27	TRBD2	TRBJ2-2	CASSIRTGGTGELFF	TGTGCCAGCAGTATTAGAACGGGAGGAACCGGGGAGCTGTTTTTT
few	TRBV7-8	TRBD2	TRBJ2-6	CASSGGSYPQSRANVLTF	TGTGCCAGCAGCGGCGGGAGCTACCCACAAAGTCGGGCCAACGTCCTGACTTTC
NA	TRBV30	TRBD1	TRBJ1-1	CAWDAGGTEAFF	TGTGCCTGGGATGCAGGGGGCACTGAAGCTTTCTTT
NA	TRBV5-4	NA	TRBJ2-7	CASSGDGSSYEQYF	TGTGCCAGCAGTGGGGACGGGAGCTCCTACGAGCAGTACTTC
NA	TRBV28	NA	TRBJ2-7	CASSPSGTYEQYF	TGTGCCAGCAGTCCATCCGGGACCTACGAACAGTACTTC
once	TRBV6-1	NA	TRBJ1-5	CASSEAGRDQPQHF	TGTGCCAGCAGTGAGGCAGGGCGCGATCAGCCCCAGCATTTT
NA	TRBV27	TRBD1	TRBJ1-4	CASSLQGASNEKLFF	TGTGCCAGCAGTTTACAGGGGGCGTCCAATGAAAAACTGTTTTTT
NA	TRBV6-5	TRBD1	TRBJ1-2	CASSSRTGTNYGYTF	TGTGCCAGCAGTTCTAGGACAGGGACTAACTATGGCTACACCTTC
NA	TRBV6-5	NA	TRBJ1-2	CASSFGSYGYTF	TGTGCCAGCAGTTTTGGGTCCTATGGCTACACCTTC
once	TRBV7-2	NA	TRBJ1-1	CASSLGPVGYTEAFF	TGTGCCAGCAGCTTAGGACCGGTTGGATACACTGAAGCTTTCTTT
NA	TRBV19	TRBD2	TRBJ2-1	CATGLAGGLDEQFF	TGTGCCACCGGACTAGCGGGAGGGCTGGATGAGCAGTTCTTC
few	TRBV2	NA	TRBJ1-1	CASSVLRNTEAFF	TGTGCCAGCAGTGTTTTGCGGAACACTGAAGCTTTCTTT
NA	TRBV9	NA	TRBJ2-1	CASTSRVGEQFF	TGTGCCAGCACCTCTCGGGTAGGAGAGCAGTTCTTC
NA	TRBV20-1	NA	TRBJ1-1	CSARGPYEAFF	TGCAGTGCAAGAGGGCCCTATGAAGCTTTCTTT
NA	TRBV9	NA	TRBJ2-5	CASSEPGTPQETQYF	TGTGCCAGCAGCGAGCCAGGGACACCCCAAGAGACCCAGTACTTC
once	TRBV5-1	NA	TRBJ2-1	CASSSSGDSYFYNEQFF	TGCGCCAGCAGCTCCTCGGGGGACTCATACTTCTACAATGAGCAGTTCTTC
NA	TRBV28	NA	TRBJ2-7	CASSLRAPYEQYF	TGTGCCAGCAGTTTGCGGGCTCCCTACGAGCAGTACTTC
NA	TRBV29-1	NA	TRBJ2-7	CSVEDLAGYGSEQYF	TGCAGCGTTGAAGACTTGGCAGGGTATGGCAGCGAGCAGTACTTC
NA	TRBV9	NA	TRBJ1-2	CASSLVGQREDYGYTF	TGTGCCAGCAGCCTGGTCGGACAGAGGGAGGACTATGGCTACACCTTC
NA	TRBV2	TRBD1	TRBJ2-7	CASRKGTGSTYEQYF	TGTGCCAGCAGGAAAGGGACAGGGAGCACCTACGAGCAGTACTTC